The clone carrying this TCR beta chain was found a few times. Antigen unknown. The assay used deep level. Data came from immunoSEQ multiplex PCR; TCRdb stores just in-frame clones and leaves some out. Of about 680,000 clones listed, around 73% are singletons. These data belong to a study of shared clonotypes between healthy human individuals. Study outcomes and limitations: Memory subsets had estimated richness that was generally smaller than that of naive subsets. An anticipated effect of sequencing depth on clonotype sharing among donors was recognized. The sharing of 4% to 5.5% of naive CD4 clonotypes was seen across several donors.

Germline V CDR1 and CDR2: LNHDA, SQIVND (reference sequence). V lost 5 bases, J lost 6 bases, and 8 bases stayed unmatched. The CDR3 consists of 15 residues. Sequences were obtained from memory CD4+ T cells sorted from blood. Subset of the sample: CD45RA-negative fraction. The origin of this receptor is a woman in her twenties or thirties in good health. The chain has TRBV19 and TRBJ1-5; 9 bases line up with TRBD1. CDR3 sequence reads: CASSYPGQGIQPQHF. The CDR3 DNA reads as TGTGCCAGTAGTTATCCGGGACAGGGTATTCAGCCCCAGCATTTT.